The 5 T cell receptor beta chains below were found in one sample sequenced in a study of CD8 T cells in Susac syndrome. A quantity of about 0.5 to 1 ug RNA underwent reverse transcription using random hexamers. One entry per CDR3 protein results from TCRdb running MiXCR on the immunoSEQ multiplex PCR reads. The data show about 300,000 distinct CDR3 sequences, about 89% seen once. The sample was CD8+ T cells from PBMCs. The receptors originated from a human donor with multiple sclerosis.

J is TRBJ1-1 and V is TRBV28; tentatively, D is TRBD1 (6 bases). Germline V gene sequence: CDR1 MDHEN, CDR2 SYDVKM. The CDR3 length is 13 residues. The V and J ends lost 5 bases and 1 base respectively, with 8 bases between them. CDR3 sequence: CASSGGGNTEAFF. CDR3 bases: TGTGCCAGCAGTGGAGGGGGGAACACTGAAGCTTTCTTT.

This clonotype came up once. V gene TRBV4-2 combines with J gene TRBJ2-2, with TRBD2 matching over 9 bases. Germline CDR1 and CDR2: LGHNA and YNFKEQ. The CDR3 runs to 15 residues. The junction had 5 bases not matched to a gene; V was cut back by 5 bases and J by 4 bases. The CDR3 loop is CASSGREGLTGELFF. The CDR3 coding sequence is TGTGCCAGCAGCGGGCGGGAGGGCCTCACCGGGGAGCTGTTTTTT.

This chain joins TRBV5-4 and TRBJ1-3; a weak D match, TRBD1 (5 bases). CDR3 length equals 16 residues. Germline lookup yields CDR1 SGHNT and CDR2 YYREEE (reference sequence). V lost 4 bases to trimming and J lost 2 bases, with 16 bases between them. The CDR3 loop is CASSLDRSPPGNTIYF. For the CDR3, the DNA is TGTGCCAGCAGCCTCGACAGATCCCCCCCTGGAAACACCATATATTTT. The variable domain in full, with the rest retrieved from reference TRBV5-4 and TRBJ1-3, is ETGVTQSPTHLIKTRGQQVTLRCSSQSGHNTVSWYQQALGQGPQFIFQYYREEENGRGNFPPRFSGLQFPNYSSELNVNALELDDSALYLCASSLDRSPPGNTIYFGEGSWLTVV.

The chain employs TRBV12-3 or TRBV12-4 and TRBJ2-3; 8 bases agree with TRBD2. V lost 7 bases and J lost 5; bases outside the gene matches: 14. The CDR3 length is 16 residues. The CDR3 spells CASTPIIGLAGDTQYF. The CDR3 DNA follows: TGTGCCAGCACCCCGATCATAGGACTAGCCGGAGATACGCAGTATTTT.

This clonotype showed up just once. The chain joins TRBV2 to TRBJ1-5; TRBD1 might be the D (5 bases). The V gene lost 3 bases and the J gene lost 4 bases, with 13 bases spanning the gap. The CDR3 has 15 amino acids. Germline V lookup: CDR1 SNHLY, CDR2 FYNNEI. CDR3 in amino acids: CASSDSVAGNQPQHF. For the CDR3, the DNA is TGTGCCAGCAGTGATAGTGTGGCAGGGAATCAGCCCCAGCATTTT.